One sample yielded the 22 T cell receptor beta chains listed below, sequenced in a study of blood T cells in healthy people across ages. The second PCR ran about 7 to 12 cycles with a sample-barcoded 5' primer and J-beta primers. TCRdb ran MiXCR on the 5' RACE reads and lists one entry per CDR3 protein. The top ten hold approximately 20% of the sample, which has around 800,000 distinct CDR3 sequences, approximately 48% seen once. The material sequenced was blood. Receptors were obtained from a man between 60 and 75 years old in good health.

V gene TRBV15 combines with J gene TRBJ2-7, with D unresolved. This CDR3 region has 10 residues. The germline V gene encodes CDR1 LNHNV and CDR2 YYDKDF (reference sequence). The V end lost 11 bases, the J end lost 4 bases, and 9 bases lay between the germline ends. The CDR3 bases are TGTGCCCAAATGCAGTACGAGCAGTACTTC. It yields the protein CAQMQYEQYF.

V is TRBV24-1 and J is TRBJ2-4; D gene unclear. V lost 8 bases and J lost 3, with 7 bases in between. Germline CDR1 is KGHDR and CDR2 is SFDVKD. There are 12 residues in the CDR3. Written as DNA, the CDR3 is TGTGCCACCAAGAGGAACAAAAACATTCAGTACTTC. Residues: CATKRNKNIQYF.

V usage is TRBV12-3 or TRBV12-4 and J usage is TRBJ2-1; TRBD2 is a possible D gene (6 bases). The V and J ends lost 8 bases and 5 bases respectively, with 13 bases between them. This CDR3 contains 13 residues. DNA of the CDR3: TGTGCCAGCCGGCGGGATGCGGACAATGAGCAGTTCTTC. Translation: CASRRDADNEQFF.

The chain employs TRBV6-2 or TRBV6-3 and TRBJ2-3; D call uncertain. Germline V gives CDR1 MNHEY, CDR2 SVGEGT. The CDR3 extends over 15 amino acids. V gave up 7 bases and J gave up 2 bases, with 16 bases separating them. CDR3: CASTLGVVITDTQYF. As DNA, the CDR3 is TGTGCCAGCACCTTGGGCGTTGTCATCACAGATACGCAGTATTTT.

This clonotype has just a few counts. The chain is built from TRBV6-2 or TRBV6-3 and TRBJ2-7; 7 bases align to TRBD1. Germline V CDR1 and CDR2: MNHEY, SVGEGT. The CDR3 runs to 13 residues. Germline trimming cut 3 bases from V and 12 bases from J; bases unmatched to any gene: 11. The CDR3 nucleotides read TGTGCCAGCAGTTATCCCGGGACAGCTTTTCGGTACTTC. Protein sequence: CASSYPGTAFRYF.

The V call is TRBV30, the J call TRBJ1-6; D is ambiguous. There are 10 residues in the CDR3. Trimming cost V 4 bases and J 5 bases, with 0 bases left between them. Germline V CDR1 and CDR2: GTSNPN, SVGIG (reference sequence). The DNA of the CDR3 is TGTGCCTGGAATAATTCACCCCTCCACTTT. Translation: CAWNNSPLHF.

V gene TRBV4-3 combines with J gene TRBJ2-1; the D call may be TRBD1 or TRBD2 (7 bases each). The CDR3 loop spans 13 amino acids. Germline V gene sequence: CDR1 LGHNA, CDR2 YSLEER. Between the trimmed V and J ends, which lost 0 bases and 11 bases, there was a span of 11 bases. The CDR3 DNA is TGCGCCAGCAGCCAAGATGGGAGGGGGCAGCAGTTCTTC. Encoded protein: CASSQDGRGQQFF.

This clonotype was seen once. Its ends do not fully match the called genes, so a read error is possible. V gene TRBV7-2 combines with J gene TRBJ2-7; 10 nucleotides align to TRBD2. This CDR3 has 14 residues. The V gene's germline CDR1 is SGHTA and CDR2 FQGNSA. CDR3 DNA sequence: TGTTCCAGCAGCTTAGCGGGGGGTTCATACGAGCAGTACTTC. Translation: CSSSLAGGSYEQYF.

V and J are TRBV30 and TRBJ2-1; D may be TRBD1 or TRBD2 (5 bases each). The germline V gene encodes CDR1 GTSNPN and CDR2 SVGIG (reference sequence). The CDR3 spans 17 residues. V was trimmed by 0 bases and J by 6 bases, leaving 21 bases between them. The CDR3, as DNA: TGTGCCTGGAGTGTAGGGGCTAGCCGAAGGGTTCGCAATGAGCAGTTCTTC. This translates into CAWSVGASRRVRNEQFF.

This clonotype occurred many times. The chain is built from TRBV6-5 and TRBJ1-2; no definite D call. Trimming left V 6 bases short and J 8 bases short, with 16 bases between. This CDR3 is 13 amino acids long. Germline CDR1 and CDR2: MNHEY and SVGAGI. This CDR3 is CASSLTGAEGYTF. CDR3 sequence (DNA): TGTGCCAGCAGCCTCACGGGCGCAGAAGGCTACACCTTC.

The V call is TRBV6-5, the J call TRBJ2-1; D is perhaps TRBD1 (5 bases). The CDR3 runs to 14 residues. Germline CDR1 and CDR2: MNHEY and SVGAGI. V lost 0 bases and J 7 bases, leaving 10 bases between the germline ends. CDR3 sequence reads: CASSYSGAGNEQFF. In DNA, the CDR3 is TGTGCCAGCAGTTACTCGGGCGCAGGGAATGAGCAGTTCTTC.

The chain couples TRBV9 to TRBJ2-6; D call uncertain. The V gene's germline CDR1 is SGDLS and CDR2 YYNGEE. V was trimmed by 0 bases and J by 0 bases, leaving 13 bases between them. The CDR3 runs 18 residues. Here the CDR3 DNA reads TGTGCCAGCAGCGTAGGTCAGGCGACGACCTCTGGGGCCAACGTCCTGACTTTC. It yields the protein CASSVGQATTSGANVLTF.

V usage is TRBV4-1 and J usage is TRBJ2-7, with 7 positions matching TRBD1. Per germline, CDR1 MGHRA and CDR2 YSYEKL. V lost 2 bases, J lost 5 bases, and 9 bases stayed unmatched. CDR3 length equals 15 residues. The CDR3 nucleotides read TGCGCCAGCAGCCAACGGACAGGTAAACGGGACGAGCAGTACTTC. This translates into CASSQRTGKRDEQYF.

The J gene is TRBJ2-2, the V gene TRBV5-6, with no clear D. Between the trimmed V and J ends, which lost 6 bases and 7 bases, there was a span of 16 bases. The CDR3 is 14 amino acids. CDR1 SGHDT and CDR2 YYEEEE come from the germline V gene. The CDR3 here is CASTVGWSGGELFF. The CDR3 nucleotides are TGTGCCAGCACCGTAGGGTGGTCCGGCGGGGAGCTGTTTTTT.

This clonotype appeared many times. The chain employs TRBV7-2 and TRBJ1-5; D might be TRBD1 (5 bases). This CDR3 comprises 13 residues. Germline assignment: CDR1 SGHTA and CDR2 FQGNSA. V was trimmed by 3 bases and J by 5 bases, leaving 8 bases between them. CDR3 DNA sequence: TGTGCCAGCAGCTTGGGGGGTTATCAGCCCCAGCATTTT. Its translation: CASSLGGYQPQHF.

The chain is built from TRBV20-1 and TRBJ2-5, with D possibly matching TRBD2 (7 bases). The DNA end is more similar to TRBJ2-7, so the J call may be wrong. Germline V lookup: CDR1 DFQATT, CDR2 SNEGSKA (reference sequence). The CDR3 is 12 amino acids. The CDR3 is CSVGGGFYEQYF. The CDR3 region has the DNA TGCAGTGTAGGGGGGGGGTTTTACGAGCAGTACTTC.

This clonotype appeared a single time. The chain couples TRBV2 to TRBJ1-5, with TRBD1 as a possible D gene (5 bases). V was clipped by 3 bases and J by 9 bases, with 21 bases between them. The CDR3 is made up of 16 amino acids. In germline, CDR1 is SNHLY, CDR2 FYNNEI. This chain's CDR3 is CASSDRQVRGGGPQHF. CDR3 in DNA: TGTGCCAGCAGTGATCGGCAGGTCCGGGGGGGAGGGCCCCAGCATTTT.

In DNA form, the CDR3 reads TGTGCCAGCAGCGTAGAGAGCTCCTATAATTCACCCCTCCACTTT. It specifies CASSVESSYNSPLHF. V and J are TRBV9 and TRBJ1-6; the D is unclear. The CDR3 runs 15 residues. Germline lookup yields CDR1 SGDLS and CDR2 YYNGEE. V lost 0 bases to trimming and J lost 0 bases, with 4 bases between them.

The gene calls are TRBV7-8 and TRBJ1-5; 7 bases fit TRBD1. The CDR3 contains 15 residues. The trim removed 3 bases at V and 3 bases at J, leaving 5 bases unmatched. Germline-derived CDR1 and CDR2 are SGHVS and FQNEAQ. The CDR3 DNA reads as TGTGCCAGCAGCTTCAGAGACAGGGCCAATCAGCCCCAGCATTTT. Protein sequence: CASSFRDRANQPQHF.

J is TRBJ2-7 and V is TRBV6-2 or TRBV6-3, with 8 bases matching TRBD1. With V trimmed by 6 bases and J by 5 bases, 6 bases remained unmatched. This CDR3 region has 13 residues. Germline V CDR1 and CDR2: MNHEY, SVGEGT. The DNA for the CDR3 is TGTGCCAGCAGCCACAGGGGGTTTGACGAGCAGTACTTC. The encoded protein is CASSHRGFDEQYF.

This clonotype has only a few counts. The V gene is TRBV6-2 or TRBV6-3, the J gene TRBJ2-3; 9 nucleotides align to TRBD1. V lost 6 bases to trimming and J lost 4 bases; unmatched junction nucleotides: 14. CDR1 MNHEY and CDR2 SVGEGT come from the germline V gene. The CDR3 contains 17 residues. The CDR3 spells CASRNRNRDRVPDTQYF. CDR3 nucleotides: TGTGCCAGCAGAAATCGGAACCGGGACAGGGTCCCAGATACGCAGTATTTT.

The chain joins TRBV30 to TRBJ1-1; a possible D gene is TRBD1 (5 bases). Trimming took 8 bases from V and 1 from J, leaving 14 bases between them. Germline CDR1 and CDR2: GTSNPN and SVGIG (reference sequence). The CDR3 runs 13 residues. Written as DNA, the CDR3 is TGTGCCCAGACAACAGGCCCGAACACTGAAGCTTTCTTT. It codes for CAQTTGPNTEAFF.